One and the same sample provided the 17 T cell receptor beta chains below, sequenced in a study of shared clonotypes between healthy human individuals. Sequencing used immunoSEQ multiplex PCR; TCRdb keeps in-frame clones, though not all of them. The repertoire holds around 990,000 clones, with roughly 80% as singletons. The sequenced material came from memory CD4+ T cells from PBMCs. Subset: CD45RA-negative fraction. The receptor set was obtained from a man aged 18 to 30 in good health. Some clones in this sample may be carry-over from other donors' samples.

In this sample, this clone turned up a few times. The chain couples TRBV28 to TRBJ2-1; 9 positions match TRBD2. The CDR3 runs to 14 residues. The V gene end was trimmed by 5 bases and the J gene end by 7 bases; junction bases not matched to a gene: 6. Germline lookup yields CDR1 MDHEN and CDR2 SYDVKM. In nucleotides, the CDR3 is TGTGCCAGCAGTCCCTTTAGCGGGAGTAATGAGCAGTTCTTC. Translation gives CASSPFSGSNEQFF.

This clone was detected only once. V is TRBV5-1 and J is TRBJ2-1; perhaps TRBD2 as D (6 bases). The germline gives CDR1 SGHRS, CDR2 YFSETQ. The CDR3 totals 14 residues. V lost 6 bases and J lost 8, with 18 bases in between. CDR3 protein: CASKIDGSSDEQFF. The CDR3 bases are TGCGCCAGCAAGATCGACGGGAGTAGCGATGAGCAGTTCTTC.

The rearrangement joins TRBV29-1 to TRBJ2-7, with TRBD1 identical over 8 bases. CDR1 and CDR2 from the germline V gene are SQVTM and ANQGSEA. CDR3 length equals 16 residues. V lost 6 bases and J lost 6; bases outside the gene matches: 19. CDR3 loop: CSVLRGPTGALSEQYF. The CDR3 DNA is TGCAGCGTCCTTCGGGGGCCGACAGGGGCCCTCTCCGAGCAGTACTTC.

This clone was detected a few times. The V and J genes are TRBV27 and TRBJ2-3; unclear D gene. This CDR3 contains 11 residues. The V end lost 5 bases, the J end lost 2 bases, and 2 bases lay between the germline ends. From germline, CDR1 is MNHEY and CDR2 SMNVEV (reference sequence). In DNA, the CDR3 is TGTGCCAGCAGTATCACAGATACGCAGTATTTT. This sequence encodes CASSITDTQYF.

This clone was counted only a few times. The sample carries other DNA sequences with the same CDR3. The V and J genes are TRBV18 and TRBJ2-7; TRBD2 is a possible D gene (5 bases). V was shortened by 4 bases and J by 5 bases, with 12 bases between the two germline ends. Germline V gene lookup returns CDR1 KGHSH and CDR2 LQKENI. The CDR3 runs 13 residues. The CDR3 sequence is CASSRGLENEQYF. The CDR3 nucleotides read TGTGCCAGCTCACGCGGGTTGGAGAACGAGCAGTACTTC.

This clone was seen once. The chain joins TRBV30 to TRBJ2-1; 10 nucleotides align to TRBD2. V shed 1 base, J shed 0 bases, and the junction held 6 bases outside the gene matches. The length of the CDR3 is 17 residues. Germline V gives CDR1 GTSNPN, CDR2 SVGIG (reference sequence). The CDR3 sequence: CAWSGGTSVLSYNEQFF. The CDR3 nucleotides read TGTGCCTGGAGTGGGGGGACTAGCGTTCTCTCCTACAATGAGCAGTTCTTC.

V usage is TRBV5-1 and J usage is TRBJ2-5; D is possibly TRBD1 (5 bases). The CDR3 has 16 amino acids. The germline gives CDR1 SGHRS, CDR2 YFSETQ. Trimming left V 3 bases short and J 1 base short, with 16 bases between. CDR3 region: CASSSSGHAGQETQYF. The CDR3 DNA is TGCGCCAGCAGCTCGTCAGGACACGCCGGCCAAGAGACCCAGTACTTC.

The CDR3 here is CASSPYNTEGNTIYF. The DNA of the CDR3 is TGTGCCAGCTCACCCTATAACACAGAAGGAAACACCATATATTTT. This chain joins TRBV18 and TRBJ1-3, with D unresolved. This CDR3 has 15 residues. Germline loops: CDR1 KGHSH, CDR2 LQKENI. Trimming took off 3 bases at V and 4 bases at J, with 13 bases between the two ends.

This clone was detected only a few times. The chain recombines TRBV2 with TRBJ1-3, with 10 bases aligning to TRBD1. Looked up from germline, CDR1 is SNHLY and CDR2 is FYNNEI. The V gene end was trimmed by 6 bases and the J gene end by 4 bases; junction bases not matched to a gene: 9. CDR3 length: 16 amino acids. For the CDR3, the DNA is TGTGCCAGCAGACCGGGACAGGGGTACGGGGGAAACACCATATATTTT. It specifies CASRPGQGYGGNTIYF.

The V and J genes are TRBV7-2 and TRBJ2-4; possibly TRBD1 for D (6 bases). CDR3 length: 15 residues. Germline values: CDR1 SGHTA, CDR2 FQGNSA. V gave up 1 base and J gave up 6 bases, with 13 bases separating them. The CDR3 DNA follows: TGTGCCAGCAGCTTAGACAGGGCAGCCGGAAACATTCAGTACTTC. Encoded protein: CASSLDRAAGNIQYF.

The V call is TRBV30, the J call TRBJ2-4; D is possibly TRBD2 (6 bases). V lost 2 bases, J lost 0 bases, and 14 bases lay in between. The CDR3 has 16 amino acids. Germline V gene sequence: CDR1 GTSNPN, CDR2 SVGIG (reference sequence). The CDR3 sequence: CAWSPFGGLAKNIQYF. CDR3 DNA sequence: TGTGCCTGGAGTCCCTTTGGGGGACTAGCCAAAAACATTCAGTACTTC.

This clone was recorded at least ten times. This chain joins TRBV10-3 and TRBJ1-1; 10 positions match TRBD1. The germline V gene encodes CDR1 ENHRY and CDR2 SYGVKD. CDR3 size: 16 residues. V trimming: 6 bases; J trimming: 1 base; junction bases outside the gene matches: 8. The CDR3 DNA sequence: TGTGCCATCAGGAGGGACAGGGGTTTAGGGAACACTGAAGCTTTCTTT. Amino acid sequence: CAIRRDRGLGNTEAFF.

The rearrangement joins TRBV11-3 to TRBJ2-1; D is uncertain. Per the germline V gene, CDR1 is SGHNT and CDR2 is YENEEA. The CDR3 loop spans 15 amino acids. Trimming shortened V by 5 bases and J by 3 bases, and 14 bases separated the two germline ends. CDR3 bases: TGTGCCAGCAGCCTTCAGCCTGGGATCTACAATGAGCAGTTCTTC. Protein sequence: CASSLQPGIYNEQFF.

The chain is built from TRBV5-1 and TRBJ1-3; D gene ambiguous. The V gene lost 4 bases and the J gene lost 3 bases, with 17 bases spanning the gap. This CDR3 has 16 residues. In germline, CDR1 is SGHRS, CDR2 YFSETQ. DNA of the CDR3: TGCGCCAGCAGCCCGGTGGGTCAGCAGCTTGGAAACACCATATATTTT. Amino acid sequence: CASSPVGQQLGNTIYF.

DNA for the CDR3: TGTGCCAGTAGTATAGGGGCGGGATTTAACTATGGCTACACCTTC. Translating it yields CASSIGAGFNYGYTF. The V gene is TRBV19, the J gene TRBJ1-2; no reliable D call. Germline CDR1 is LNHDA and CDR2 is SQIVND (reference sequence). CDR3 length equals 15 residues. V lost 1 base, J lost 1 base, and 10 bases lay in between.

This chain uses TRBV5-1 with TRBJ2-7, with no clear D. This CDR3 contains 16 residues. Germline CDR1 reads SGHRS; CDR2 reads YFSETQ. V was clipped by 0 bases and J by 6 bases, with 19 bases between them. Here the CDR3 DNA reads TGCGCCAGCAGCTTGGCCTTGGGTGCCATCACAACCGAGCAGTACTTC. Its translation: CASSLALGAITTEQYF.

The chain joins TRBV5-1 to TRBJ1-5; 7 bases map to TRBD1. Per the germline V gene, CDR1 is SGHRS and CDR2 is YFSETQ. The CDR3 is 15 amino acids. With V trimmed by 4 bases and J by 3 bases, 7 bases remained unmatched. The CDR3 bases are TGCGCCAGCAGCAGGGGGACAGACTTCAATCAGCCCCAGCATTTT. It specifies CASSRGTDFNQPQHF.